The clone carrying this T cell receptor beta chain appeared a single time. The data were obtained in a study of shared clonotypes between healthy human individuals. Sorted-subset replicate PCR reactions contained roughly 200 ng DNA, corresponding to about 30,000 T cell genomes. Sequenced by immunoSEQ multiplex PCR; TCRdb stores in-frame clones only, minus some. This table has 850,000 to 1,100,000 clones, approximately 80% appearing once. Trimming stripped 6 bases from V and 0 bases from J, with 12 bases between. The CDR3 is 14 amino acids. The germline gives CDR1 MNHEY, CDR2 SVGAGI. The receptor's source is a man aged 18 to 30 in good health. Some clones in this sample may be carry-over from other donors' samples. Input material: memory CD4+ T cells from PBMCs. Subset denoted: CD45RA-negative fraction. The chain is built from TRBV6-5 and TRBJ2-7; D is perhaps TRBD2 (6 bases). The CDR3 DNA reads as TGTGCCAGCAGGAGGACTATTCTCTCCTACGAGCAGTACTTC. Translated: CASRRTILSYEQYF.